This T cell receptor (beta chain) is from a study of cytomegalovirus exposure and HLA in healthy donors. Whole-study context: An analysis done earlier identified around 100 million unique TCR beta sequences from approximately 180 million T cells.

The PCR ran on 60 Vbeta and 13 Jbeta primers. Libraries were prepared by immunoSEQ multiplex PCR; TCRdb keeps only in-frame clonotypes and omits some of them. The table includes some 190,000 clones, more than 75% detected once. About this clone itself: The antigen remains unidentified.

Regarding the study as a whole: In an earlier analysis, most TCR beta V segments were productive about 87% or about 30% of the time. Immune exposure was documented only through CMV serostatus. Despite most TCR sequences being rare, some public TCRs occurred in many donors.

CDR3 length: 14 residues. Per germline, CDR1 SGHAT and CDR2 FQNNGV. Deletions cut 4 bases from V and 4 bases from J, with 13 bases between. Sequenced sample: PBMCs. The chain carries TRBV11-2 and TRBJ2-5, with D maybe TRBD2 (6 bases). The sequence was obtained from a woman aged 45-59 years in good health and CMV-seronegative. This CDR3 is CASSWAGFGETQYF. CDR3 DNA: TGTGCCAGCAGCTGGGCGGGGTTTGGAGAGACCCAGTACTTC.